The entry below gives a single T cell receptor beta chain sequence along with its context. The target antigen is unknown. The sample originates from a study of T cell responses to AZD1222 COVID-19 vaccine. Findings and caveats of the study: Nearly half of the spike-specific TCRs reportedly recognize variant regions that carry no mutations. None of the repertoires were sampled until the peak T cell response had passed.

Sequenced by immunoSEQ multiplex PCR; TCRdb stores in-frame clones only, minus some. The table includes some 130,000 clones, around 90% detected once. CDR1 and CDR2 from the germline V gene are ENHRY and SYGVKD. Trimming stripped 4 bases from V and 6 bases from J, with 10 bases between. The CDR3 runs 14 residues. The sequences come from peripheral blood, collected on day 0 of AZD1222 vaccination. The chain combines TRBV10-3 with TRBJ1-6; D is uncertain. The receptor was derived from an adult in good health. CDR3 in amino acids: CAISVQWGNSPLHF. CDR3 coding DNA: TGTGCCATCAGTGTACAGTGGGGTAATTCACCCCTCCACTTT.